Presented here are 16 T cell receptor beta chains from one specimen sequenced in a study of shared clonotypes between healthy human individuals. The repertoire was sequenced with immunoSEQ multiplex PCR; TCRdb's copy has only in-frame clones and lacks some. The sample carries some 2,000,000 clones, 95% recorded once. The sample taken for sequencing was naive CD4+ T cells sorted from blood. Subset defined: CD45RA+ positively selected. Receptors originate from a man younger than 35 in good health.

The rearrangement joins TRBV7-2 to TRBJ1-1; possible D gene TRBD1, 5 bases. Trimming shortened V by 4 bases and J by 10 bases, and 16 bases separated the two germline ends. Germline CDR1 and CDR2: SGHTA and FQGNSA. This CDR3 comprises 13 residues. The CDR3 coding sequence is TGTGCCAGCAGCTCTCTCCGGGGCGCTGGAGCTTTCTTT. It is translated as CASSSLRGAGAFF.

This chain connects TRBV2 to TRBJ2-7, with 7 bases that match TRBD1. V gave up 3 bases and J gave up 3 bases; unmatched junction bases: 5. The germline V gene has CDR1 SNHLY and CDR2 FYNNEI. The CDR3 runs 14 residues. CDR3 DNA sequence: TGTGCCAGCAGTGAGGACAGGTCTCGCTACGAGCAGTACTTC. It translates to CASSEDRSRYEQYF.

V and J are TRBV6-5 and TRBJ2-7; D call uncertain. The CDR3 extends over 14 amino acids. Germline CDR1 and CDR2: MNHEY and SVGAGI. Trimming removed 5 bases at V and 5 bases at J, with 16 bases between. CDR3 amino acids: CASSREVLPNEQYF. The CDR3 region has the DNA TGTGCCAGCAGTCGTGAGGTCCTACCCAACGAGCAGTACTTC.

The CDR3 protein is CASRHQGNNSPLHF. The CDR3 DNA reads as TGTGCCAGCAGACACCAGGGGAATAATTCACCCCTCCACTTT. V is TRBV6-5 and J is TRBJ1-6; a weak D match, TRBD1 (6 bases). CDR3 length equals 14 residues. V lost 6 bases and J lost 5, with 11 bases in between. Per germline, CDR1 MNHEY and CDR2 SVGAGI.

This chain joins TRBV6-5 and TRBJ2-7, with TRBD2 as a possible D gene (6 bases). The germline V gene has CDR1 MNHEY and CDR2 SVGAGI. Trimming took off 6 bases at V and 8 bases at J, with 14 bases between the two ends. The CDR3 runs to 12 residues. The chain's CDR3 is CASSPNRGKQYF. As DNA, the CDR3 is TGTGCCAGCAGCCCAAATCGGGGGAAGCAGTACTTC.

The count of this clone is one. The chain carries TRBV7-3 and TRBJ2-5, with 10 nucleotides matching TRBD2. V shed 6 bases and J 5 bases; nucleotides not matched to a gene: 6. Germline V gene sequence: CDR1 SGHTA, CDR2 FQGTGA. The CDR3 loop spans 14 amino acids. CDR3 amino acids: CASSAGTSVETQYF. The CDR3 coding sequence is TGTGCCAGCAGTGCCGGGACTAGCGTGGAGACCCAGTACTTC.

The chain carries TRBV5-1 and TRBJ2-3, with TRBD1 matching over 7 bases. The germline gives CDR1 SGHRS, CDR2 YFSETQ. V was clipped by 0 bases and J by 4 bases; unmatched bases: 5. This CDR3 region has 15 residues. The CDR3 protein is CASSLEGGPADTQYF. In nucleotides, the CDR3 is TGCGCCAGCAGCTTGGAAGGGGGCCCAGCAGATACGCAGTATTTT.

V gene TRBV2 combines with J gene TRBJ2-5, with TRBD2 as a possible D gene (6 bases). The CDR3 sequence is 14 residues long. Germline-derived CDR1 and CDR2 are SNHLY and FYNNEI. V was shortened by 6 bases and J by 4 bases, with 15 bases between the two germline ends. For the CDR3, the DNA is TGTGCCAGCAGGGGCCGGGGACTGGGAGAGACCCAGTACTTC. It yields the protein CASRGRGLGETQYF.

The rearrangement joins TRBV6-1 to TRBJ2-7; D gene uncertain. The CDR3 runs 13 residues. Germline values: CDR1 MNHNS, CDR2 SASEGT. With 7 bases removed from V and 1 base from J, the gap between germline ends came to 11 bases. The CDR3 loop reads CASTSRGSYEQYF. In nucleotides, the CDR3 is TGTGCCAGCACCTCCCGAGGTTCCTACGAGCAGTACTTC.

V is TRBV5-1 and J is TRBJ2-1, with 12 bases aligning to TRBD2. The V gene end was trimmed by 3 bases and the J gene end by 4 bases; junction bases not matched to a gene: 5. CDR3 length: 16 amino acids. The V gene's germline CDR1 is SGHRS and CDR2 YFSETQ. The CDR3, as DNA: TGCGCCAGCAGCTCCCTAGCGGGAGGGCTGTACAATGAGCAGTTCTTC. Translation gives CASSSLAGGLYNEQFF.

The chain employs TRBV9 and TRBJ2-3; the match to TRBD2 covers 11 bases. The germline V gene has CDR1 SGDLS and CDR2 YYNGEE. This CDR3 spans 20 amino acids. Germline trimming cut 0 bases from V and 1 base from J; bases unmatched to any gene: 13. CDR3 loop: CASSVAQGSGRGLGTDTQYF. CDR3 in DNA: TGTGCCAGCAGCGTAGCTCAGGGTAGCGGGAGGGGCCTTGGCACAGATACGCAGTATTTT. Variable domain in full (rest from reference TRBV9 and TRBJ2-3): DSGVTQTPKHLITATGQRVTLRCSPRSGDLSVYWYQQSLDQGLQFLIQYYNGEERAKGNILERFSAQQFPDLHSELNLSSLELGDSALYFCASSVAQGSGRGLGTDTQYFGPGTRLTVL.

Points on this clone: Germline is not matched at one junction end, which may reflect a read error. Other DNA sequences in the sample encode the same CDR3. This chain connects TRBV7-6 to TRBJ2-7; 12 bases align to TRBD2. Germline CDR1 and CDR2: SGHVS and FNYEAQ. The CDR3 runs to 18 residues. CDR3 amino acids: CASSLGPETSGREYEQYF. CDR3 nucleotide sequence: TGTGCCAGCAGCTTAGGACCGGAGACTAGCGGGAGAGAATACGAGCAATACTTC.

This rearrangement joins TRBV5-1 to TRBJ2-7, with D hard to call. Between the trimmed V and J ends, which lost 0 bases and 7 bases, there was a span of 20 bases. Germline loops: CDR1 SGHRS, CDR2 YFSETQ. This CDR3 has 16 amino acids. This chain's CDR3 is CASSLDASPGLGEQYF. Written as DNA, the CDR3 is TGCGCCAGCAGCTTGGATGCCTCGCCGGGTTTGGGGGAGCAGTACTTC.

The V gene is TRBV7-9, the J gene TRBJ2-7; no reliable D call. The length of the CDR3 is 14 residues. V was cut by 5 bases and J by 0 bases, with 11 bases left in between. Germline assignment: CDR1 SEHNR and CDR2 FQNEAQ (reference sequence). The CDR3, as DNA: TGTGCCAGCAGCCACGACGGTTCCTCCTACGAGCAGTACTTC. Its translation is CASSHDGSSYEQYF.

The V and J genes are TRBV2 and TRBJ1-2; 7 bases are a match to TRBD1. The V segment lost 2 bases and the J segment 4 bases; nucleotides outside the gene matches: 7. CDR1 is SNHLY and CDR2 is FYNNEI in the germline V gene. The CDR3 has 15 amino acids. CDR3 residues: CASSEQGGAPYGYTF. Here the CDR3 DNA reads TGTGCCAGCAGTGAACAGGGGGGCGCCCCCTATGGCTACACCTTC.

This chain joins TRBV4-1 and TRBJ1-6; 9 positions agree with TRBD1. This CDR3 comprises 16 residues. After removal of 1 base from V and 4 bases from J, the junction contained 2 bases not matched to a gene. The germline V gene has CDR1 MGHRA and CDR2 YSYEKL. The CDR3 bases are TGCGCCAGCAGCCAAGGGACAGGGGTGTATAATTCACCCCTCCACTTT. This translates into CASSQGTGVYNSPLHF.